This TCR beta chain was observed in a study of human T cells and chemical hapten exposure. Whole-study context: Small pooled library volume differences chiefly drove per-sample TCR yield variation.

As for this clonotype: What it recognizes is unknown.

In the library, unique molecular identifiers were attached to individual cDNA molecules. In the authors' methods: Sample TCR totals centred on a median of about 92,000, ranging roughly 20,000 to 750,000. One entry per CDR3 protein, called by TCRdb with MiXCR from the RACE reads. TCRdb, not the authors, supplied the V and J calls. In the table there are about 130,000 distinct CDR3 sequences, 8.5% to 9.5% of which are singletons. Study-wide findings and caveats: The study found that DPC sensitization did not change TCRs above 1 in 1000 frequency.

The sample's time point: healthy volunteer bleed at 2 weeks. The total RNA was obtained from whole blood that was not fractionated. This TCR derives from a male donor in good health. Some clones in this sample may be carry-over from other donors' samples. What was sequenced was whole blood.

CDR3 DNA sequence: TGTGCCAGCAGCAATAGCCAGGACCAGTACTTC. This translates into CASSNSQDQYF. This chain uses TRBV12-3 or TRBV12-4 with TRBJ2-5, with D unresolved. V was clipped by 6 bases and J by 10 bases, with 12 bases between them. The CDR3 loop spans 11 amino acids.